This entry features one T cell receptor beta chain sequence. The antigen is unknown. This entry belongs to a study of CXCR3-negative and CXCR3-positive naive CD8 T cells. Notes on the study in general: A higher hydrophobicity marked the TRB CDR3s of CXCR3-positive naive cells versus CXCR3-negative naive cells. Within a donor, both naive subsets shared TRBV-TRBJ usage, unlike memory cells.

With UMI labels, 5' RACE was used to prepare the TRB cDNA libraries. TCRdb reprocessed the 5' RACE reads and keeps a single row for each CDR3 protein, giving no DNA. The listing records about 89,000 distinct CDR3 sequences. The CDR3 is 17 amino acids. The V gene is TRBV12-3 or TRBV12-4, the J gene TRBJ2-1; without DNA, the TCRdb call of TRBD1 cannot be checked. The receptor comes from a human donor in good health. Some clones in this sample may be carry-over from other donors' samples. Sequences were obtained from naive CXCR3+ CD8+ T cells from blood. The sample's subset: CD45RO-CCR7+CD27+CD95- naive CD8+ T cells expressing CXCR3 (TNR3+). The CDR3 protein is CASSESGTGLNYNEQFF.